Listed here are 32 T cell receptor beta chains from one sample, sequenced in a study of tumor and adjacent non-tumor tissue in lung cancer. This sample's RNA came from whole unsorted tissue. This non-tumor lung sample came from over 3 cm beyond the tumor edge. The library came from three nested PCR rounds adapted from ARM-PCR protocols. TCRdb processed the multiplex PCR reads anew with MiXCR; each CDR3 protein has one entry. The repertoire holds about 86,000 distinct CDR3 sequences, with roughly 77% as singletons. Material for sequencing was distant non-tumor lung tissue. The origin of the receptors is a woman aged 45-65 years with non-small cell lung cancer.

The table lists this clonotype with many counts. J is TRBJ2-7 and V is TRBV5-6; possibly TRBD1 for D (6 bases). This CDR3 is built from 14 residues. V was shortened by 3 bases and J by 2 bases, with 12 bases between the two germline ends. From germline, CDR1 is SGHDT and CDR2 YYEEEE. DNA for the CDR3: TGTGCCAGCAGCTCCATGACAGGTCCCTACGAGCAGTACTTC. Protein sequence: CASSSMTGPYEQYF.

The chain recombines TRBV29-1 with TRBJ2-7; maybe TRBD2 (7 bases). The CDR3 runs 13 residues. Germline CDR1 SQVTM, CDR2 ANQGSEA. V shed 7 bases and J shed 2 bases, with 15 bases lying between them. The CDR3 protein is CSAVGGGTYEQYF. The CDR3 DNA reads TGCAGCGCTGTGGGAGGGGGTACCTACGAGCAGTACTTC.

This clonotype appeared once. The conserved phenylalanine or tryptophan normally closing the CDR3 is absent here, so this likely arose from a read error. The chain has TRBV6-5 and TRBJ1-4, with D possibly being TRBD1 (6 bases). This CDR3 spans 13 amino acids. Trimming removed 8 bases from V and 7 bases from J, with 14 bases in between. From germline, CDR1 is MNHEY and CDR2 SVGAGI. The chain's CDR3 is CASGGKGGEKLFY. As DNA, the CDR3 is TGTGCCAGCGGAGGGAAAGGGGGTGAAAAACTGTTTTAT.

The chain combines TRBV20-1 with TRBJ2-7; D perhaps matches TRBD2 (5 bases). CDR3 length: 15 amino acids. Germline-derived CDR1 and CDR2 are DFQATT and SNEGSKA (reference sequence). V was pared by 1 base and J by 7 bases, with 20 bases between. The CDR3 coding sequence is TGCAGTGCTAGAGTAACCGGGAACTTGTGTTGGGAGCAGTACTTC. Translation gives CSARVTGNLCWEQYF.

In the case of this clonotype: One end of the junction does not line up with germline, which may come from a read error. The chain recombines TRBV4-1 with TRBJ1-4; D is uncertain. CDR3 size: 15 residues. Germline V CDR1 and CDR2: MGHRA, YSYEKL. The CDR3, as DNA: TGCGCCAGCACGGGGAGCTACCCAACTAATGAAAAAATGCTTTTT. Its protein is CASTGSYPTNEKMLF.

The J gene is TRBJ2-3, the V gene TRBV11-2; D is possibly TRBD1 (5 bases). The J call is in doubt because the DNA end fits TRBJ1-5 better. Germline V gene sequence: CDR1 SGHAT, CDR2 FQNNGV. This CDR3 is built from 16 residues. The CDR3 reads CARNLWGQLATDTQHF. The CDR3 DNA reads TGTGCCAGAAACTTGTGGGGCCAGCTAGCGACAGATACGCAGCATTTT.

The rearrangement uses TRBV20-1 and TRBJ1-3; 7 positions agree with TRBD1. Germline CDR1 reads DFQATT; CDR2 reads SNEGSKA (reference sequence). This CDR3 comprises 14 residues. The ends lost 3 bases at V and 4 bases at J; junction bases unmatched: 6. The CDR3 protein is CSASKGQVGNTIYF. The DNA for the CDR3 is TGCAGTGCTAGCAAAGGACAGGTCGGAAACACCATATATTTT.

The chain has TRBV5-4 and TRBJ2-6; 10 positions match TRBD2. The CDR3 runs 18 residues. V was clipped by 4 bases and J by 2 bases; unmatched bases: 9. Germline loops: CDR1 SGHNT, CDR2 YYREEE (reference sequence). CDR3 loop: CASSSAGLARPGANVLTF. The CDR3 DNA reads TGTGCCAGCAGCAGCGCGGGACTAGCGAGACCTGGGGCCAACGTCCTGACTTTC.

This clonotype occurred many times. DNA for the CDR3: TGTGCCAGCAGTTTAGGGCTAGCAACCGGGGAGCTGTTTTTT. This codes for CASSLGLATGELFF. The genes are TRBV28 and TRBJ2-2; D perhaps matches TRBD2 (5 bases). The CDR3 has 14 residues. Deletions cut 2 bases from V and 5 bases from J, with 9 bases between. The germline V gene encodes CDR1 MDHEN and CDR2 SYDVKM.

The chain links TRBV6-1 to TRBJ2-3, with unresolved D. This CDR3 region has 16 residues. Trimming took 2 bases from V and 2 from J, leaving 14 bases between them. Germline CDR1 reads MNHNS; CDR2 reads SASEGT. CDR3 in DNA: TGTGCCAGCAGTGAACTAGGCAGGCGGTACACAGATACGCAGTATTTT. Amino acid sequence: CASSELGRRYTDTQYF.

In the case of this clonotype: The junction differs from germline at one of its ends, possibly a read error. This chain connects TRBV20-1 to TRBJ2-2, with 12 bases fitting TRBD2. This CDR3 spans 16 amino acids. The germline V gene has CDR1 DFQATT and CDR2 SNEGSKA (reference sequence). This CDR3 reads CSARPSGRGGTGDLYF. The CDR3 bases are TGCAGTGCTAGACCTAGCGGGAGGGGTGGCACCGGGGACCTGTATTTT.

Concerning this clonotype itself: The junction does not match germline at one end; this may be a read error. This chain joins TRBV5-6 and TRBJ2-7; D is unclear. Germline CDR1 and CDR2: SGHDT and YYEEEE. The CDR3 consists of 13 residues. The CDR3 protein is CAISLIASYKQYF. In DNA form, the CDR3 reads TGTGCCATCAGCTTGATAGCTTCCTACAAGCAGTACTTC.

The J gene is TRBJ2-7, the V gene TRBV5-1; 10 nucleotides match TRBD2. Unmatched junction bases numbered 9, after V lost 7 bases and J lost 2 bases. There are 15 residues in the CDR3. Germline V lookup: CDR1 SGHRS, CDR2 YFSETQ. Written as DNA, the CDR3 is TGCGCCAGCCGTACTAGCGGGATCCCTACCTACGAGCAGTACTTC. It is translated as CASRTSGIPTYEQYF.

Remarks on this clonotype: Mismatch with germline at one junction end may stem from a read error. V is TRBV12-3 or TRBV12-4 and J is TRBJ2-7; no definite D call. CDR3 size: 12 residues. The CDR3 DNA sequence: TGTGTCAGCAGTTTACCGCACGGAGAGCAGTACTTC. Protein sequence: CVSSLPHGEQYF.

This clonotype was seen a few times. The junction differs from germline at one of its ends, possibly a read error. In DNA, the CDR3 is TGTGCCAGCAAACCCGGGGACAGGGGAAAAAAATTGTTTTTT. Translating it yields CASKPGDRGKKLFF. The chain uses TRBV6-5 and TRBJ1-4, with TRBD1 identical over 10 bases. There are 14 residues in the CDR3. Germline V gene sequence: CDR1 MNHEY, CDR2 SVGAGI.

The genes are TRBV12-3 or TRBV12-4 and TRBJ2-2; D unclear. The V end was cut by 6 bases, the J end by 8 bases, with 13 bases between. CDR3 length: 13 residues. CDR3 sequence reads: CASSGTRTGELFF. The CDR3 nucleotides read TGTGCCAGCAGCGGAACACGAACAGGGGAGCTGTTTTTT.

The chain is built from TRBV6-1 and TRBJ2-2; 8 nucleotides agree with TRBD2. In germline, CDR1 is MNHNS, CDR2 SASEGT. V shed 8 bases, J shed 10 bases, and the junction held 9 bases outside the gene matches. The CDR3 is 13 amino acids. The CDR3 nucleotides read TGTGCCAGCGGGACTAGTGTAGCCGTGGAGCTGTTTTTT. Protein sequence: CASGTSVAVELFF.

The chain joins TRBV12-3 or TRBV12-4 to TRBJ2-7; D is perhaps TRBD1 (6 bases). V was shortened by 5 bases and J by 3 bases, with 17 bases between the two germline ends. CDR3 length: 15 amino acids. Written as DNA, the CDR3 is TGTGCCAGCAGTAGATGCCCTGGACAGAACTACGAGCAGTACTTC. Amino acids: CASSRCPGQNYEQYF.

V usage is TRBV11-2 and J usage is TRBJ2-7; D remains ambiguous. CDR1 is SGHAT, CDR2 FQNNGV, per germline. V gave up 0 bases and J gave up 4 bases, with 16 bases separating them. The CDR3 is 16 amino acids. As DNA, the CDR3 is TGTGCCAGCAGCTTAGACCCTATTAGTAGTGGTTACGAGCAGTACTTC. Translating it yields CASSLDPISSGYEQYF. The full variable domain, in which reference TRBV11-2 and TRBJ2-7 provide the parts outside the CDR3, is EAGVAQSPRYKIIEKRQSVAFWCNPISGHATLYWYQQILGQGPKLLIQFQNNGVVDDSQLPKDRFSAERLKGVDSTLKIQPAKLEDSAVYLCASSLDPISSGYEQYFGPGTRLTVT.

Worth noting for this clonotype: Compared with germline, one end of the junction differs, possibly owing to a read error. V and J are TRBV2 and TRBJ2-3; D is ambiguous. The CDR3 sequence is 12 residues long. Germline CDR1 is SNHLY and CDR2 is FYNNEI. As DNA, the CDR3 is TGTGCCAGCAGTGATGGGTGGAATACGCGGTATTTT. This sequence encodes CASSDGWNTRYF.

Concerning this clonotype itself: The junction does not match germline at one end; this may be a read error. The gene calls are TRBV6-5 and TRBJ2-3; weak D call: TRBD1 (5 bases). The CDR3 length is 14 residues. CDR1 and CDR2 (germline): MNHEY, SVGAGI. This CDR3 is CVSSTGPVTDTQYF. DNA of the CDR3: TGTGTCAGCAGTACAGGACCGGTCACAGATACGCAGTATTTT.

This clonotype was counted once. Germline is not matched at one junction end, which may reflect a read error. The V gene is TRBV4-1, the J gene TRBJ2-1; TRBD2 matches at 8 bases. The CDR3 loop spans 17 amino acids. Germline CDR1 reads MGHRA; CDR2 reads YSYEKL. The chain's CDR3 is CASSRTPAGGTYNEQLF. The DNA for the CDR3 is TGCGCCAGCAGCCGTACCCCGGCGGGAGGTACCTACAATGAGCAGCTCTTC.

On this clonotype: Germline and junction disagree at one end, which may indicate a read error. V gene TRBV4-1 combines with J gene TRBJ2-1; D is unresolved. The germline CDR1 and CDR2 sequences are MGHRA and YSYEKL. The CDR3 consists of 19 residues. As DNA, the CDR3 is TGCGCCAGCAGTCAAGACGGGTCTAGAAGGTTTTTCAGGTACAATGAGCAGTTCTTC. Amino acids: CASSQDGSRRFFRYNEQFF.

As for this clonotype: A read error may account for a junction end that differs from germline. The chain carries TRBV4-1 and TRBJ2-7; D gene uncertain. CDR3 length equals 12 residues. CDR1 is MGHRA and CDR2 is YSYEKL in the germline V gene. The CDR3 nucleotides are TGCACCAGCAGCCAAGTATGCTACGAGCAGTACTTC. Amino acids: CTSSQVCYEQYF.

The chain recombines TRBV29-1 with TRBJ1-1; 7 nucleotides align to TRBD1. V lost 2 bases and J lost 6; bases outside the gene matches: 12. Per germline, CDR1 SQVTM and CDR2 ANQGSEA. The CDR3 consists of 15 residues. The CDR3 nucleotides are TGCAGCGTTGAAAGGATGCGGGACAGAGACTCTGAAGCTTTCTTT. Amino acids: CSVERMRDRDSEAFF.

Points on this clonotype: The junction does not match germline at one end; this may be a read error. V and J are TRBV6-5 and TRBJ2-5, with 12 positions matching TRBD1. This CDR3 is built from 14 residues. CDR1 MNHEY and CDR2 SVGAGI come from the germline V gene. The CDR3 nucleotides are TGTGCCACCAGTAGGGACAGGGGGCAAGAGGCCCAGTACTTC. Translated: CATSRDRGQEAQYF.

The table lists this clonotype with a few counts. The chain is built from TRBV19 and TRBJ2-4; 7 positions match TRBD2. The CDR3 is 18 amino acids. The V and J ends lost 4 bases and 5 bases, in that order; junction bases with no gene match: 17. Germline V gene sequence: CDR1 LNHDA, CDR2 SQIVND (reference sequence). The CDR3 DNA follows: TGTGCCAGTAGTAGGTTTCCGGGAGGAGCCGGTTCGGAAAACATTCAGTACTTC. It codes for CASSRFPGGAGSENIQYF. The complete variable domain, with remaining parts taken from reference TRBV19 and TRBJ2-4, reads DGGITQSPKYLFRKEGQNVTLSCEQNLNHDAMYWYRQDPGQGLRLIYYSQIVNDFQKGDIAEGYSVSREKKESFPLTVTSAQKNPTAFYLCASSRFPGGAGSENIQYFGAGTRLSVL.

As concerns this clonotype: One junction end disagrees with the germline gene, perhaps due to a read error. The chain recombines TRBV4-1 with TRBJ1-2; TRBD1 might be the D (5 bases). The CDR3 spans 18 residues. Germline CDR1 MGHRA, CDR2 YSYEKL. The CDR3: CASNQEPQIGTFNYGYTF. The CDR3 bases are TGCGCCAGCAACCAAGAGCCACAGATAGGGACTTTTAACTATGGCTACACCTTC.

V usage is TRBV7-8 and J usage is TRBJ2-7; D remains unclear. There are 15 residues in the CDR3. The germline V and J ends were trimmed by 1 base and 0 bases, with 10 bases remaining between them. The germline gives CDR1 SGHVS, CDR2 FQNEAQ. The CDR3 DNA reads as TGTGCCAGCAGCTTAGTCCAGGATCTCTCCTACGAGCAGTACTTC. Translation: CASSLVQDLSYEQYF.

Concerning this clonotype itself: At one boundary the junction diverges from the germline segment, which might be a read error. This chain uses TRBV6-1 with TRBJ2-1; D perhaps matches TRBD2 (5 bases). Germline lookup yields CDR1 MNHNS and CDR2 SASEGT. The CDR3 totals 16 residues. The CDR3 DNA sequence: TGTGCCAGCTGGTCGCTAATACCTAGCTCCTATAATGAGCAGTTCTTC. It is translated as CASWSLIPSSYNEQFF.

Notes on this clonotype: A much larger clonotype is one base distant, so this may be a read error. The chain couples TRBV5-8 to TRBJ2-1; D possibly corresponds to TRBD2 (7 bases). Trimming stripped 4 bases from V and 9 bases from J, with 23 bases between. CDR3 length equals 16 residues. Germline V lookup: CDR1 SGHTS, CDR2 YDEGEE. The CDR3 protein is CASSAMRGGERCEQFF. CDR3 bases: TGTGCCAGCAGCGCGATGAGAGGGGGGGAGAGGTGTGAGCAGTTCTTC. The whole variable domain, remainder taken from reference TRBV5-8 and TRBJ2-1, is EAGVTQSPTHLIKTRGQQATLRCSPISGHTSVYWYQQALGLGLQFLLWYDEGEERNRGNFPPRFSGRQFPNYSSELNVNALELEDSALYLCASSAMRGGERCEQFFGPGTRLTVL.

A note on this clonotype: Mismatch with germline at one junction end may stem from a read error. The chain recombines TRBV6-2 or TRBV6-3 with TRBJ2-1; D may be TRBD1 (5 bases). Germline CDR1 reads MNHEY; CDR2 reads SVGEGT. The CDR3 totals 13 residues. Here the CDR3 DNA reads TGTGCTAGCAGAGGTCACACAGGCGATGATCAGTTCTTC. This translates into CASRGHTGDDQFF.